This TCR beta chain was sequenced in a study of identical twins. Study-level results: Findings came from cross-sectional statistics, without long-term follow-up of donors.

The CDR3 contains 13 residues. V dropped 6 bases and J dropped 3 bases, with 9 bases sitting between them. About this clonotype: Its antigen is unidentified.

A universal primer binding site was introduced by template switching. The final cDNA contained unique molecular identifiers. TCRdb ran MiXCR on the 5' RACE reads and lists one entry per CDR3 protein. The top ten hold under 6.5% of the sample, which has 260,000 or so distinct CDR3 sequences, about 7.5% seen once. Separately, the same data were catalogued under a study of yellow fever vaccine responses in identical twins.

The rearrangement joins TRBV12-3 or TRBV12-4 to TRBJ2-1, with D perhaps matching TRBD1 (6 bases). This clonotype was obtained from a woman aged 18 to 35 in good health. Sequencing was done on a sample of CD8+ T cells sorted from blood. The CDR3 reads CASRTDSYNEQFF. The DNA of the CDR3 is TGTGCCAGCAGGACGGACAGCTACAATGAGCAGTTCTTC.